The 19 T cell receptor beta chains below come from one sample, sequenced in a study of vaccination effects on CD4 cells after COVID-19. Before sequencing, viral peptide pools were used by the ViraFEST assay to expand antigen-specific CD4+ T cells. Subsequent to approximately 11 days of culture, CD4+ T cells were isolated. Having tested negative for nucleocapsid antibodies, the vaccine recipients showed no prior SARS-CoV-2 infection. Their antigens are not known. Sequencing used immunoSEQ multiplex PCR; TCRdb keeps in-frame clones, though not all of them. This table has tens of thousands of clones, about 74% appearing once. Sequenced here: CD4+ T cells from PBMCs cultured with SARS-CoV-2 spike peptides, sampled before COVID-19 vaccination. These receptors were obtained from a human donor who received a COVID-19 vaccine.

V gene TRBV6-1 combines with J gene TRBJ2-1; D is unresolved. V lost 2 bases to trimming and J lost 6 bases, with 8 bases between them. CDR1 and CDR2 (germline): MNHNS, SASEGT. The CDR3 totals 13 residues. The CDR3 bases are TGTGCCAGCAGTGAACTCCCTCCCAATGAGCAGTTCTTC. As protein: CASSELPPNEQFF.

Concerning this clone itself: One junction end does not reproduce the germline sequence, and a read error may be involved. The rearrangement links TRBV5-1 to TRBJ1-1; perhaps TRBD1 as D (6 bases). Germline V lookup: CDR1 SGHRS, CDR2 YFSETQ. The CDR3 runs to 16 residues. In DNA form, the CDR3 reads TGCGCCAGCAGCTTGGAAGGTTTTAGGGACACAGCTGAAGCTTTTTTT. Residues: CASSLEGFRDTAEAFF.

This chain joins TRBV29-1 and TRBJ2-5; maybe TRBD2 (6 bases). Trimming left V 6 bases short and J 4 bases short, with 15 bases between. This CDR3 has 13 residues. CDR1 and CDR2 (germline): SQVTM, ANQGSEA. The CDR3 loop reads CSVVQLAGETQYF. The DNA for the CDR3 is TGCAGCGTCGTACAACTAGCAGGAGAGACCCAGTACTTC.

The chain carries TRBV27 and TRBJ1-1; D is perhaps TRBD1 (5 bases). The CDR3 loop spans 15 amino acids. The V and J ends lost 3 bases and 1 base respectively, with 12 bases between them. CDR1 and CDR2 from the germline V gene are MNHEY and SMNVEV (reference sequence). The chain's CDR3 is CASSFLSRGNTEAFF. CDR3 DNA sequence: TGTGCCAGCAGTTTTCTATCAAGGGGGAACACTGAAGCTTTCTTT.

The genes are TRBV19 and TRBJ2-4; D tentatively reads TRBD1 or TRBD2 (6 bases each). The V end lost 1 base, the J end lost 1 base, and 11 bases lay between the germline ends. Germline CDR1 reads LNHDA; CDR2 reads SQIVND (reference sequence). This CDR3 spans 16 amino acids. The CDR3 nucleotides are TGTGCCAGTAGTATAGTTTCCGGGGGCGCCAAAAACATTCAGTACTTC. Translation gives CASSIVSGGAKNIQYF.

The chain recombines TRBV2 with TRBJ2-2; D not resolved. The germline CDR1 and CDR2 sequences are SNHLY and FYNNEI. The CDR3 totals 14 residues. The ends were cut back, 6 bases at V and 7 bases at J, with 15 bases in the middle. The CDR3 here is CASRAVRVDGELFF. The CDR3 DNA sequence: TGTGCCAGCAGAGCCGTTAGGGTTGACGGGGAGCTGTTTTTT.

The chain uses TRBV5-1 and TRBJ2-3; the match to TRBD1 covers 8 bases. The length of the CDR3 is 17 residues. The V gene's germline CDR1 is SGHRS and CDR2 YFSETQ. V shed 0 bases and J 5 bases; nucleotides not matched to a gene: 11. The CDR3 nucleotides read TGCGCCAGCAGCTTGGCCTATACAGGGGGTGGGCTAGATACGCAGTATTTT. Encoded protein: CASSLAYTGGGLDTQYF.

The sample holds one count of this clone. The J gene is TRBJ2-3, the V gene TRBV19; maybe TRBD1 (6 bases). V shed 3 bases and J shed 0 bases, with 13 bases lying between them. The CDR3 runs to 16 residues. In germline, CDR1 is LNHDA, CDR2 SQIVND (reference sequence). The CDR3 is CASSIVQGPSTDTQYF. As DNA, the CDR3 is TGTGCCAGTAGTATTGTCCAGGGGCCTAGCACAGATACGCAGTATTTT.

The chain carries TRBV19 and TRBJ1-4; 7 bases line up with TRBD1. The germline V gene has CDR1 LNHDA and CDR2 SQIVND (reference sequence). The J segment lost 7 bases and the V segment lost 5 bases, leaving 7 bases of the junction unmatched. The CDR3 loop spans 14 amino acids. The DNA of the CDR3 is TGTGCCAGTAGTGTTACAGGGGAGGTTGAAAAACTGTTTTTT. It encodes CASSVTGEVEKLFF.

The chain carries TRBV30 and TRBJ2-7, with D perhaps matching TRBD2 (5 bases). The CDR3 contains 12 residues. Looked up from germline, CDR1 is GTSNPN and CDR2 is SVGIG (reference sequence). V gave up 3 bases and J gave up 2 bases, with 8 bases separating them. The CDR3 nucleotides are TGTGCCTGGAGCCGGGATCCCTACGAGCAGTACTTC. It yields the protein CAWSRDPYEQYF.

Only a few counts were recorded for this clone. The chain combines TRBV4-1 with TRBJ1-5, with D unclear. Trimming stripped 0 bases from V and 2 bases from J, with 8 bases between. The CDR3 is made up of 15 amino acids. From germline, CDR1 is MGHRA and CDR2 YSYEKL. CDR3 nucleotides: TGCGCCAGCAGCCAAGAGAGGAGTGGCAATCAGCCCCAGCATTTT. Translating it yields CASSQERSGNQPQHF.

The J gene is TRBJ2-5, the V gene TRBV3-1 (or the pseudogene TRBV3-2), with 7 bases that match TRBD2. The CDR3 is made up of 13 amino acids. Germline V lookup: CDR1 LGHDT, CDR2 YNNKEL (reference sequence). Trimming took 4 bases from V and 3 from J; bases not matched to a gene: 2. As DNA, the CDR3 is TGTGCCAGCAGCCCGGGACTAAAAGAGACCCAGTACTTC. Translating gives CASSPGLKETQYF.

The chain recombines TRBV7-9 with TRBJ2-7; TRBD2 aligns across 9 bases. The length of the CDR3 is 13 residues. V trimming: 8 bases; J trimming: 2 bases; junction bases outside the gene matches: 4. Per the germline V gene, CDR1 is SEHNR and CDR2 is FQNEAQ (reference sequence). CDR3 nucleotide sequence: TGTGCCAGCCGCCAGCGGGAGGCCTACGAGCAGTACTTC. This translates into CASRQREAYEQYF.

The chain is built from TRBV5-1 and TRBJ2-7, with TRBD1 matching 8 bases. The CDR3 is 17 amino acids. Trimming cost V 3 bases and J 2 bases; bases outside gene matches: 13. Per germline, CDR1 SGHRS and CDR2 YFSETQ. This CDR3 is CASSSKLQGARPYEQYF. The CDR3 DNA reads as TGCGCCAGCAGCTCAAAGCTCCAGGGGGCGCGGCCCTACGAGCAGTACTTC.

This clone occurred a few times. The gene calls are TRBV6-1 and TRBJ2-2; 9 bases are a match to TRBD2. This CDR3 spans 15 amino acids. The ends lost 0 bases at V and 4 bases at J; junction bases unmatched: 0. Germline V gene data show CDR1 as MNHNS and CDR2 as SASEGT. CDR3 in amino acids: CASSEASGSTGELFF. The CDR3, as DNA: TGTGCCAGCAGTGAAGCTAGCGGGAGCACCGGGGAGCTGTTTTTT.

The rearrangement uses TRBV19 and TRBJ2-2; unclear D gene. The CDR3 covers 16 residues. Germline V gives CDR1 LNHDA, CDR2 SQIVND (reference sequence). V dropped 7 bases and J dropped 4 bases, with 19 bases sitting between them. Here the CDR3 DNA reads TGTGCCAGTACCCTGATCCTGGGAAGAGGCACCGGGGAGCTGTTTTTT. Translated, it gives CASTLILGRGTGELFF.

The chain carries TRBV2 and TRBJ1-5; possibly TRBD1 for D (6 bases). CDR1 and CDR2 (germline): SNHLY, FYNNEI. The V end lost 3 bases, the J end lost 3 bases, and 9 bases lay between the germline ends. There are 14 residues in the CDR3. Here the CDR3 reads CASSDGQNNQPQHF. In DNA form, the CDR3 reads TGTGCCAGCAGTGACGGACAGAACAATCAGCCCCAGCATTTT.

V gene TRBV19 combines with J gene TRBJ2-2; 9 bases match TRBD1. Trimming took 6 bases from V and 7 from J; bases not matched to a gene: 6. Germline CDR1 LNHDA, CDR2 SQIVND (reference sequence). This CDR3 has 14 residues. The CDR3 loop is CASRRDRDFGELFF. In DNA form, the CDR3 reads TGTGCCAGTAGGAGGGACAGGGATTTCGGGGAGCTGTTTTTT. Filled out from reference TRBV19 and TRBJ2-2, the complete variable domain reads DGGITQSPKYLFRKEGQNVTLSCEQNLNHDAMYWYRQDPGQGLRLIYYSQIVNDFQKGDIAEGYSVSREKKESFPLTVTSAQKNPTAFYLCASRRDRDFGELFFGEGSRLTVL.

The chain carries TRBV7-9 and TRBJ1-3, with unresolved D. The CDR3 loop spans 16 amino acids. Germline CDR1 and CDR2: SEHNR and FQNEAQ (reference sequence). The ends were cut back, 3 bases at V and 4 bases at J, with 16 bases in the middle. The CDR3 sequence is CASSLILLLPGNTIYF. CDR3 coding DNA: TGTGCCAGCAGCTTGATACTCCTTTTGCCGGGAAACACCATATATTTT.